Below, 23 T cell receptor beta chains from the same sample are listed, as sequenced in a study of cytomegalovirus exposure and HLA in healthy donors. The study ran its PCR with 60 Vbeta and 13 Jbeta primers. Using immunoSEQ multiplex PCR, the repertoire was profiled, and TCRdb retains in-frame clones only, with some absent. The table for this sample gives more than 200,000 clones. The sequencing sample was made of PBMCs. These receptors came from a woman in her thirties in good health and CMV-seropositive.

This chain uses TRBV7-9 with TRBJ1-2; D might be TRBD1 (5 bases). The germline V gene encodes CDR1 SEHNR and CDR2 FQNEAQ (reference sequence). There are 12 residues in the CDR3. V was trimmed by 4 bases and J by 7 bases, leaving 10 bases between them. The CDR3 nucleotides are TGTGCCAGCAGCTCCAATGACAGTGGCTACACCTTC. Translation: CASSSNDSGYTF.

V usage is TRBV5-1 and J usage is TRBJ2-3, with 7 bases fitting TRBD1. The J segment lost 11 bases and the V segment lost 0 bases, leaving 12 bases of the junction unmatched. CDR3 length equals 15 residues. Germline V gene data show CDR1 as SGHRS and CDR2 as YFSETQ. DNA of the CDR3: TGCGCCAGCAGCTTGGCAACCTCACAGGGGCGTTTGCAGTATTTT. Its protein is CASSLATSQGRLQYF.

The chain carries TRBV4-2 and TRBJ1-2; 11 nucleotides agree with TRBD1. The CDR3 has 18 amino acids. Germline CDR1 reads LGHNA; CDR2 reads YNFKEQ. V lost 4 bases and J lost 5; bases outside the gene matches: 15. CDR3 sequence (DNA): TGTGCCAGCAGCCTTCTCCCCGGGACAGGGGGGGAGGGATATGGCTACACCTTC. Its translation is CASSLLPGTGGEGYGYTF.

The chain uses TRBV9 and TRBJ2-1; 7 positions match TRBD2. This CDR3 is built from 15 residues. From germline, CDR1 is SGDLS and CDR2 YYNGEE. V gave up 3 bases and J gave up 6 bases; unmatched junction bases: 9. CDR3 nucleotide sequence: TGTGCCAGCAGCGCGTCAAGGGCTAGCGGCAATGAGCAGTTCTTC. Its translation: CASSASRASGNEQFF.

The chain recombines TRBV7-2 with TRBJ1-1, with 9 nucleotides matching TRBD1. Trimming removed 4 bases from V and 4 bases from J; junction bases left unmatched: 1. CDR3 length: 13 residues. The germline V gene encodes CDR1 SGHTA and CDR2 FQGNSA. The CDR3 bases are TGTGCCAGCAGCTGGGACAGGGTCACTGAAGCTTTCTTT. This sequence encodes CASSWDRVTEAFF.

The V and J genes are TRBV6-1 and TRBJ1-2, with D uncertain. The V end lost 8 bases, the J end lost 2 bases, and 9 bases lay between the germline ends. Germline CDR1 is MNHNS and CDR2 is SASEGT. The CDR3 runs to 12 residues. In nucleotides, the CDR3 is TGTGCCAGCTCGGTTACGAACTATGGCTACACCTTC. As protein: CASSVTNYGYTF.

V is TRBV10-3 and J is TRBJ2-7; no firm D call. Deletions cut 1 base from V and 0 bases from J, with 10 bases between. Germline V gene sequence: CDR1 ENHRY, CDR2 SYGVKD. The CDR3 consists of 15 residues. CDR3 loop: CAISEFYRTSYEQYF. As DNA, the CDR3 is TGTGCCATCAGTGAGTTTTACAGAACCTCCTACGAGCAGTACTTC.

Concerning this clone itself: Other DNA sequences in this specimen translate into the identical CDR3. The rearrangement links TRBV11-2 to TRBJ1-5, with 7 bases fitting TRBD1. CDR1 is SGHAT, CDR2 FQNNGV, per germline. J gave up 7 bases and V 2 bases, and 5 bases lay outside the gene matches. CDR3 length: 14 residues. The CDR3 loop reads CASSLRAQGQPQHF. The CDR3 nucleotides read TGTGCCAGCAGCTTAAGGGCACAGGGGCAGCCCCAGCATTTT.

The rearrangement joins TRBV21-1 to TRBJ1-5. TRBV21-1 is labeled a pseudogene. CDR3 length: 13 amino acids. In nucleotides, the CDR3 is TGTGCCAGCAGCAAACGGGGAGGTCAGCCCCAGCATTTT. Translating it yields CASSKRGGQPQHF.

The gene calls are TRBV5-1 and TRBJ1-1; TRBD1 matches 10 bases. Trimming at V came to 4 bases and at J to 0 bases, leaving 6 bases not matched to a gene. This CDR3 contains 16 residues. Per the germline V gene, CDR1 is SGHRS and CDR2 is YFSETQ. CDR3 amino acids: CASSPSGQGLNTEAFF. CDR3 coding DNA: TGCGCCAGCAGCCCGTCGGGACAGGGGTTGAACACTGAAGCTTTCTTT.

The chain links TRBV6-5 to TRBJ2-5; D might be TRBD1 (5 bases). V lost 0 bases, J lost 5 bases, and 16 bases lay in between. Germline lookup yields CDR1 MNHEY and CDR2 SVGAGI. CDR3 size: 16 residues. The CDR3 loop reads CASSYSIGWAGETQYF. DNA for the CDR3: TGTGCCAGCAGTTACTCGATAGGCTGGGCAGGGGAGACCCAGTACTTC.

J is TRBJ1-5 and V is TRBV28; the D is unclear. The CDR3 covers 16 residues. V lost 2 bases to trimming and J lost 1 base, with 12 bases between them. Germline CDR1 and CDR2: MDHEN and SYDVKM. In DNA, the CDR3 is TGTGCCAGCAGTTTAATATCTACCGGGAGCAATCAGCCCCAGCATTTT. It specifies CASSLISTGSNQPQHF.

V usage is TRBV7-9 and J usage is TRBJ2-3, with 11 bases that match TRBD2. The CDR3 is 17 amino acids. With V trimmed by 0 bases and J by 3 bases, 5 bases remained unmatched. Germline V gene sequence: CDR1 SEHNR, CDR2 FQNEAQ (reference sequence). CDR3 sequence: CASSLAVASGRTDTQYF. DNA of the CDR3: TGTGCCAGCAGCTTAGCCGTCGCTAGCGGGAGGACAGATACGCAGTATTTT.

In DNA, the CDR3 is TGTGCCAGCAGGGCAGGGGCGGATGGCTATGGCTACACCTTC. Protein product: CASRAGADGYGYTF. The chain uses TRBV6-4 and TRBJ1-2; D perhaps matches TRBD1 (6 bases). CDR3 length equals 14 residues. V was trimmed by 6 bases and J by 4 bases, leaving 15 bases between them. Germline V gene sequence: CDR1 MRHNA, CDR2 SNTAGT.

This chain uses TRBV5-1 with TRBJ2-7; D may be TRBD2 (6 bases). This CDR3 has 14 amino acids. The ends were cut back, 0 bases at V and 3 bases at J, with 10 bases in the middle. Per the germline V gene, CDR1 is SGHRS and CDR2 is YFSETQ. The CDR3 loop reads CASSLGGVGYEQYF. CDR3 bases: TGCGCCAGCAGCTTGGGGGGGGTGGGCTACGAGCAGTACTTC.

This rearrangement joins TRBV19 to TRBJ2-6; tentative D call: TRBD2 (5 bases). V was shortened by 9 bases and J by 4 bases, with 19 bases between the two germline ends. The CDR3 covers 16 residues. Germline CDR1 and CDR2: LNHDA and SQIVND (reference sequence). CDR3 bases: TGTGCCAGCCGAACGACGGGGTTACCCGGGGCCAACGTCCTGACTTTC. Amino acid sequence: CASRTTGLPGANVLTF.

The rearrangement uses TRBV2 and TRBJ2-3, with 10 bases aligning to TRBD2. With 2 bases clipped from V and 1 base from J, the junction kept 3 bases outside the gene matches. The germline CDR1 and CDR2 sequences are SNHLY and FYNNEI. The CDR3 is made up of 16 amino acids. The CDR3 region has the DNA TGTGCCAGCAGTGAACTAGCGGGGGACGGCACAGATACGCAGTATTTT. This translates into CASSELAGDGTDTQYF.

The chain joins TRBV18 to TRBJ1-3; D is possibly TRBD1 (6 bases). The CDR3 is 15 amino acids. The V and J ends lost 3 bases and 0 bases respectively, with 9 bases between them. In germline, CDR1 is KGHSH, CDR2 LQKENI. The CDR3 protein is CASSPGTNSGNTIYF. The CDR3 DNA sequence: TGTGCCAGCTCACCGGGGACAAACTCTGGAAACACCATATATTTT.

This sequence joins TRBV12-5 and TRBJ1-3, with a weak D call TRBD1 (5 bases). The germline V gene encodes CDR1 LGHNT and CDR2 FRNRAP. The V end was cut by 3 bases, the J end by 1 base, with 13 bases between. This CDR3 has 16 residues. DNA of the CDR3: TGTGCTAGTGGTTTTATGGGGGGATTGTCTGGAAACACCATATATTTT. It yields the protein CASGFMGGLSGNTIYF.

The rearrangement joins TRBV4-3 to TRBJ2-3, with 10 positions matching TRBD1. J was trimmed by 5 bases and V by 4 bases; bases with no gene match: 6. Looked up from germline, CDR1 is LGHNA and CDR2 is YSLEER. The CDR3 runs to 15 residues. The CDR3 loop is CASSLRDRGLDTQYF. In DNA, the CDR3 is TGCGCCAGCAGCCTGCGGGACAGGGGATTAGATACGCAGTATTTT.

The rearrangement uses TRBV5-1 and TRBJ1-2; D possibly corresponds to TRBD1 (5 bases). CDR3 length equals 15 residues. CDR1 and CDR2 from the germline V gene are SGHRS and YFSETQ. V was trimmed by 4 bases and J by 8 bases, leaving 21 bases between them. CDR3 loop: CASSRGEANPQGYTF. The CDR3 coding sequence is TGCGCCAGCAGCCGGGGGGAGGCCAATCCCCAAGGCTACACCTTC.

The chain joins TRBV29-1 to TRBJ1-1, with D tentatively TRBD1 (6 bases). CDR3 length: 13 amino acids. Germline V gives CDR1 SQVTM, CDR2 ANQGSEA. Trimming removed 0 bases at V and 12 bases at J, with 17 bases between. CDR3 region: CSVEEKRGGITFF. In DNA form, the CDR3 reads TGCAGCGTTGAAGAAAAGCGGGGGGGCATAACTTTCTTT.

The chain couples TRBV29-1 to TRBJ2-7, with TRBD2 matching 8 bases. Germline trimming cut 8 bases from V and 0 bases from J; bases unmatched to any gene: 3. Germline V gene lookup returns CDR1 SQVTM and CDR2 ANQGSEA. CDR3 size: 12 residues. The CDR3: CSWSGSSYEQYF. The CDR3 bases are TGCAGCTGGAGCGGGAGCTCCTACGAGCAGTACTTC.